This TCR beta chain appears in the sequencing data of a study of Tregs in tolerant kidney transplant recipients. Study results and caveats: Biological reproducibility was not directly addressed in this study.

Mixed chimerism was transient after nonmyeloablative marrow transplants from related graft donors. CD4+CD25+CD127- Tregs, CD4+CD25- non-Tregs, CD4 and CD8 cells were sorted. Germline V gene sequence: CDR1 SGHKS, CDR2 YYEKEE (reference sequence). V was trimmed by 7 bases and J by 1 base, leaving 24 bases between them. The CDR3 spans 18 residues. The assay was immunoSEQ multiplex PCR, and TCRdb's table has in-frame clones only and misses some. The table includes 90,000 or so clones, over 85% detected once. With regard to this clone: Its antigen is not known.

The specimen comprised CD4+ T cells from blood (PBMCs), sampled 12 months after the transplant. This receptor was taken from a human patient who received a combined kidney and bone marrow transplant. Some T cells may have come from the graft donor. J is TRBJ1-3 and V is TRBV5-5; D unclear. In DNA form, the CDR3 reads TGTGCCAGCTCAACGCCGCCCACGGGGAAGGTGTCTGGAAACACCATATATTTT. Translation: CASSTPPTGKVSGNTIYF.